The next 17 T cell receptor beta chains were all read from a single sample in a study of OX40 agonist ivuxolimab in advanced cancers. Profiling relied on immunoSEQ multiplex PCR, and the TCRdb table lists in-frame clones only, not all of them. This sample yields fewer than 70,000 clones, of which roughly nine tenths are seen a single time; around 4.2% belongs to the top ten. Sequenced here: CD4+ or CD8+ T cells sorted from blood, sampled in a trial of the OX40 agonist ivuxolimab. Receptor source: an adult with an advanced solid tumor such as melanoma, head and neck, liver or kidney cancer.

The chain combines TRBV7-9 with TRBJ1-1; perhaps TRBD1 as D (5 bases). In germline, CDR1 is SEHNR, CDR2 FQNEAQ (reference sequence). V dropped 5 bases and J dropped 4 bases, with 11 bases sitting between them. There are 13 residues in the CDR3. In DNA, the CDR3 is TGTGCCAGCAGCCCTTGGGGCCTCACTGAAGCTTTCTTT. As protein: CASSPWGLTEAFF.

V gene TRBV11-2 combines with J gene TRBJ1-3, with a weak D call TRBD1 (6 bases). The CDR3 runs to 15 residues. Per germline, CDR1 SGHAT and CDR2 FQNNGV. Trimming pared 5 bases from V and 4 bases from J, leaving 15 bases between. Here the CDR3 reads CASSAERGLGNTIYF. The CDR3 nucleotides read TGTGCCAGCAGCGCCGAGAGGGGGTTGGGAAACACCATATATTTT.

This rearrangement joins TRBV19 to TRBJ2-1, with TRBD2 matching over 8 bases. CDR3 length: 16 residues. With 5 bases clipped from V and 4 bases from J, the junction kept 10 bases outside the gene matches. The germline CDR1 and CDR2 sequences are LNHDA and SQIVND (reference sequence). The CDR3 DNA reads as TGTGCCAGTAGTCGGGGAGCGGGAGCCCCATACAATGAGCAGTTCTTC. Amino acids: CASSRGAGAPYNEQFF.

The chain employs TRBV9 and TRBJ1-6; TRBD1 is a possible D gene (5 bases). CDR1 is SGDLS and CDR2 is YYNGEE in the germline V gene. The CDR3 extends over 16 amino acids. Trimming took 3 bases from V and 0 from J, leaving 10 bases between them. CDR3 in DNA: TGTGCCAGCAGCGCACCGCAGGGCTCCTATAATTCACCCCTCCACTTT. Its protein product is CASSAPQGSYNSPLHF.

The genes are TRBV5-1 and TRBJ2-1; D ambiguous. The CDR3 is 13 residues long. CDR1 SGHRS and CDR2 YFSETQ come from the germline V gene. V lost 3 bases, J lost 3 bases, and 7 bases lay in between. The CDR3 reads CASSSGIYNEQFF. The CDR3 region has the DNA TGCGCCAGCAGCTCTGGGATCTACAATGAGCAGTTCTTC.

This clone is labeled as medium-sized. The chain employs TRBV19 and TRBJ1-6, with TRBD1 matching 9 bases. The CDR3 length is 14 residues. Germline CDR1 reads LNHDA; CDR2 reads SQIVND (reference sequence). V was pared by 7 bases and J by 9 bases, with 7 bases of the junction left unmatched. In DNA, the CDR3 is TGTGCCAGTAATCCCGGACAGGGGCTTTCACCCCTCCACTTT. Encoded protein: CASNPGQGLSPLHF.

The gene calls are TRBV30 and TRBJ2-7, with unresolved D. Trimming took 0 bases from V and 4 from J, leaving 7 bases between them. The CDR3 contains 12 residues. The germline gives CDR1 GTSNPN, CDR2 SVGIG (reference sequence). DNA for the CDR3: TGTGCCTGGAGTGTACGGTCTTACGAGCAGTACTTC. Protein: CAWSVRSYEQYF.

The rearrangement joins TRBV9 to TRBJ2-7; TRBD2 agrees at 8 bases. CDR3 size: 12 residues. Germline V lookup: CDR1 SGDLS, CDR2 YYNGEE. J gave up 6 bases and V 2 bases, and 1 base lay outside the gene matches. The CDR3 protein is CASSVRGGEQYF. CDR3 coding DNA: TGTGCCAGCAGCGTTCGGGGGGGCGAGCAGTACTTC.

The CDR3: CASQQLAGSYEQYF. CDR3 sequence (DNA): TGTGCCAGCCAGCAACTAGCGGGATCCTACGAGCAGTACTTC. This chain joins TRBV5-5 and TRBJ2-7, with 10 positions matching TRBD2. CDR3 length equals 14 residues. CDR1 is SGHKS, CDR2 YYEKEE, per germline (reference sequence). V shed 7 bases and J 1 base; nucleotides not matched to a gene: 5.

This clone showed up just once. The rearrangement links TRBV2 to TRBJ1-3; 7 bases agree with TRBD1. The length of the CDR3 is 18 residues. Germline assignment: CDR1 SNHLY and CDR2 FYNNEI. Trimming removed 7 bases from V and 0 bases from J; junction bases left unmatched: 15. Here the CDR3 DNA reads TGTGCCAGCATCAGGGACGGGACAGACCCGAGCTCTGGAAACACCATATATTTT. Its translation: CASIRDGTDPSSGNTIYF. The whole variable domain, remainder taken from reference TRBV2 and TRBJ1-3, is EPEVTQTPSHQVTQMGQEVILRCVPISNHLYFYWYRQILGQKVEFLVSFYNNEISEKSEIFDDQFSVERPDGSNFTLKIRSTKLEDSAMYFCASIRDGTDPSSGNTIYFGEGSWLTVV.

In its sample, this clone was seen once. The rearrangement joins TRBV28 to TRBJ2-3, with TRBD2 matching 8 bases. Germline trimming cut 1 base from V and 1 base from J; bases unmatched to any gene: 10. The germline V gene encodes CDR1 MDHEN and CDR2 SYDVKM. This CDR3 spans 18 amino acids. As DNA, the CDR3 is TGTGCCAGCAGTTTATTGACCGCGGGGGGAGGTCGCACAGATACGCAGTATTTT. Its protein is CASSLLTAGGGRTDTQYF.

V usage is TRBV27 and J usage is TRBJ2-5; TRBD1 matches 9 bases. J lost 5 bases, V lost 6 bases, and 4 bases had no gene match. Looked up from germline, CDR1 is MNHEY and CDR2 is SMNVEV (reference sequence). CDR3 length: 13 amino acids. CDR3 loop: CASRQGAGETQYF. The DNA of the CDR3 is TGTGCCAGCAGACAGGGGGCGGGGGAGACCCAGTACTTC.

The chain couples TRBV2 to TRBJ2-7; 10 positions agree with TRBD2. V lost 6 bases and J lost 3; bases outside the gene matches: 5. The CDR3 has 14 residues. Germline assignment: CDR1 SNHLY and CDR2 FYNNEI. The CDR3 sequence is CASRSSGGHYEQYF. The CDR3 nucleotides are TGTGCCAGCAGGTCTAGCGGGGGTCACTACGAGCAGTACTTC.

The chain is built from TRBV6-6 and TRBJ2-7; TRBD2 aligns across 13 bases. Germline trimming cut 2 bases from V and 6 bases from J; bases unmatched to any gene: 7. The CDR3 contains 16 residues. Germline lookup yields CDR1 MNHNY and CDR2 SVGAGI (reference sequence). The CDR3 coding sequence is TGTGCCAGCAGTTACCCAGGGACTAGCGGGGAATCCGAGCAGTACGTC. The encoded protein is CASSYPGTSGESEQYV.

This chain uses TRBV12-5 with TRBJ2-2, with TRBD1 matching 8 bases. J gave up 7 bases and V 6 bases, and 4 bases lay outside the gene matches. The length of the CDR3 is 13 residues. The germline CDR1 and CDR2 sequences are LGHNT and FRNRAP. CDR3 protein: CASGGDRGGELFF. CDR3 in DNA: TGTGCTAGTGGCGGAGACAGGGGCGGGGAGCTGTTTTTT. The full variable domain, with the rest looked up from reference TRBV12-5 and TRBJ2-2, is DARVTQTPRHKVTEMGQEVTMRCQPILGHNTVFWYRQTMMQGLELLAYFRNRAPLDDSGMPKDRFSAEMPDATLATLKIQPSEPRDSAVYFCASGGDRGGELFFGEGSRLTVL.

The V and J genes are TRBV2 and TRBJ1-5, with D unclear. CDR3 length: 17 amino acids. V lost 2 bases, J lost 0 bases, and 14 bases lay in between. CDR1 and CDR2 (germline): SNHLY, FYNNEI. The CDR3 sequence: CASSEWPGEDSNQPQHF. The CDR3 DNA is TGTGCCAGCAGTGAATGGCCCGGGGAGGATAGCAATCAGCCCCAGCATTTT.

The chain joins TRBV9 to TRBJ1-3; no definite D call. Looked up from germline, CDR1 is SGDLS and CDR2 is YYNGEE. The V gene lost 0 bases and the J gene lost 0 bases, with 7 bases spanning the gap. The CDR3 runs 15 residues. This CDR3 reads CASSVDRYSGNTIYF. The CDR3 nucleotides read TGTGCCAGCAGCGTAGATCGGTACTCTGGAAACACCATATATTTT.